The rows below give T cell receptor beta chains drawn from one sample of a study of blood T cell repertoires in COVID-19. Method: immunoSEQ multiplex PCR; TCRdb's copy keeps in-frame clones and lacks some. This repertoire shows about 350,000 clones, roughly nine tenths found once; its top ten account for under 5%. Sequencing used peripheral blood. These receptors were collected from a woman aged 55-69 years with COVID-19, enrolled during active disease. Each CDR3 is given with its conserved first and last residue. The D gene is left open where the match is weak. Expanded clones get a size class; other rows say once, few or many, or leave the size out.

clone_size	v_call	j_call	d_call	cdr3_aa	cdr3_nt
.	TRBV29-1	TRBJ1-2	TRBD1	CSVTGAPWGYTF	TGCAGCGTGACAGGGGCCCCCTGGGGCTACACCTTC
.	TRBV9	TRBJ2-4	TRBD1	CASSPRTGERNIQYF	TGTGCCAGCAGCCCCCGGACAGGGGAGAGAAACATTCAGTACTTC
.	TRBV25-1	TRBJ1-5	.	CASSDRAGQPQHF	TGTGCCAGCAGTGACAGGGCCGGCCAGCCCCAGCATTTT
.	TRBV4-1	TRBJ2-7	.	CASSQREGAPSYEQYF	TGCGCCAGCTCCCAACGAGAAGGGGCCCCCTCCTACGAGCAGTACTTC
.	TRBV28	TRBJ1-4	.	CASSYPPPPATNEKLFF	TGTGCCAGCAGTTATCCCCCGCCCCCAGCAACTAATGAAAAACTGTTTTTT
.	TRBV5-1	TRBJ2-3	TRBD2	CASSARPSGASTDTQYF	TGCGCCAGCAGTGCGAGGCCTAGCGGGGCTAGCACAGATACGCAGTATTTT
.	TRBV28	TRBJ2-7	.	CASMGVHNEQYF	TGTGCCAGCATGGGAGTACACAACGAGCAGTACTTC
.	TRBV7-3	TRBJ2-1	.	CASSLIRGDYNEQFF	TGTGCCAGCAGCTTAATCAGGGGGGACTACAATGAGCAGTTCTTC
once	TRBV2	TRBJ1-3	TRBD1	CASRPTGWGNTIYF	TGTGCCAGCAGGCCGACAGGGTGGGGAAACACCATATATTTT
.	TRBV5-5	TRBJ1-1	.	CASSLQKVLGTEAFF	TGTGCCAGCAGCTTGCAGAAAGTCCTAGGAACTGAAGCTTTCTTT
.	TRBV5-1	TRBJ2-1	TRBD1	CASSPPPPTGVDEQFF	TGCGCCAGCAGCCCCCCACCTCCGACAGGGGTCGATGAGCAGTTCTTC
.	TRBV28	TRBJ1-5	.	CAIVDSSGNQPQHF	TGTGCCATTGTGGACAGTAGTGGCAATCAGCCCCAGCATTTT
few	TRBV12-3/TRBV12-4	TRBJ2-2	.	CASSSPGDGELFF	TGTGCCAGCAGTTCACCAGGGGACGGGGAGCTGTTTTTT
once	TRBV19	TRBJ2-7	TRBD1	CASSVGQSSYEQYF	TGTGCCAGTAGTGTGGGACAGAGCTCCTACGAGCAGTACTTC
.	TRBV19	TRBJ1-5	TRBD1	CASSSSGTGYQPQHF	TGTGCCAGTAGTTCATCCGGGACAGGGTATCAGCCCCAGCATTTT
.	TRBV27	TRBJ1-5	.	CASSPWEGGQPQHF	TGTGCCAGCAGCCCCTGGGAGGGAGGACAGCCCCAGCATTTT
.	TRBV9	TRBJ2-5	.	CASSGPGQETQYF	TGTGCCAGCAGCGGACCGGGCCAAGAGACCCAGTACTTC
.	TRBV5-1	TRBJ1-2	TRBD1	CASSLDRGAYGYTF	TGCGCCAGCAGCTTGGACAGGGGGGCCTATGGCTACACCTTC
.	TRBV2	TRBJ2-5	TRBD1	CASRRQGAFWTQYF	TGTGCCAGCAGAAGACAGGGGGCCTTCTGGACCCAGTACTTC
.	TRBV23-1	TRBJ1-5	.	CAHNQWYSNQPQHF	TGCGCCCATAATCAGTGGTATAGCAATCAGCCCCAGCATTTT
.	TRBV28	TRBJ1-5	.	CASRTGVSSNQPQHF	TGTGCCAGCAGAACAGGCGTCTCTAGCAATCAGCCCCAGCATTTT
.	TRBV6-5	TRBJ1-5	TRBD1	CASSISGTGAQAQHF	TGTGCCAGCAGTATCTCCGGGACAGGGGCGCAGGCCCAGCATTTT
.	TRBV3-1/TRBV3-2	TRBJ1-2	TRBD1	CASSHPDRGYGYTF	TGTGCCAGCAGCCATCCGGACAGGGGCTATGGCTACACCTTC
.	TRBV7-9	TRBJ2-2	TRBD1	CASSLGTGNTGELFF	TGTGCCAGCAGCCTAGGGACAGGGAACACCGGGGAGCTGTTTTTT
.	TRBV5-6	TRBJ1-1	.	CASSFGHFNTEAFF	TGTGCCAGCAGCTTCGGACATTTTAACACTGAAGCTTTCTTT
.	TRBV5-1	TRBJ2-5	TRBD2	CASSLGDSGGRFSRETQYF	TGCGCCAGCAGCTTGGGGGATAGCGGGGGAAGATTCTCCCGCGAGACCCAGTACTTC
once	TRBV11-2	TRBJ1-6	.	CASSLVGRGFNSPLHF	TGTGCCAGCAGCTTAGTAGGCAGGGGATTTAATTCACCCCTCCACTTT
once	TRBV6-2/TRBV6-3	TRBJ2-3	TRBD2	CASSPHSGTRTDTQYF	TGTGCCAGCAGTCCACATAGCGGGACCCGCACAGATACGCAGTATTTT
.	TRBV25-1	TRBJ1-4	.	CASRSQEGEKLFF	TGTGCCAGCAGGAGCCAGGAGGGGGAAAAACTGTTTTTT